This record concerns one TCR beta chain sequence. This specimen comes from a study of cytotoxic CD8 clonotypes in ibrutinib-treated CLL. The protocol was immunoSEQ multiplex PCR, while the TCRdb copy is restricted to in-frame clones and leaves out a portion. The sample gives some 350,000 clones, about 64% of which show up once; 5% to 6.5% is in the top ten. V lost 4 bases to trimming and J lost 0 bases, with 19 bases between them. CDR3 size: 17 residues. Per the germline V gene, CDR1 is SGDLS and CDR2 is YYNGEE. The V and J genes are TRBV9 and TRBJ1-2; weak D call: TRBD1 (6 bases). The input for sequencing was PBMCs, taken after 36 months of ibrutinib treatment. The sequence came from a human donor with chronic lymphocytic leukemia. CDR3 sequence (DNA): TGTGCCAGCAGCTTCTCCCCGGGACACACCACTAACTATGGCTACACCTTC. The encoded protein is CASSFSPGHTTNYGYTF. The full variable domain, with the rest looked up from reference TRBV9 and TRBJ1-2, is DSGVTQTPKHLITATGQRVTLRCSPRSGDLSVYWYQQSLDQGLQFLIQYYNGEERAKGNILERFSAQQFPDLHSELNLSSLELGDSALYFCASSFSPGHTTNYGYTFGSGTRLTVV.